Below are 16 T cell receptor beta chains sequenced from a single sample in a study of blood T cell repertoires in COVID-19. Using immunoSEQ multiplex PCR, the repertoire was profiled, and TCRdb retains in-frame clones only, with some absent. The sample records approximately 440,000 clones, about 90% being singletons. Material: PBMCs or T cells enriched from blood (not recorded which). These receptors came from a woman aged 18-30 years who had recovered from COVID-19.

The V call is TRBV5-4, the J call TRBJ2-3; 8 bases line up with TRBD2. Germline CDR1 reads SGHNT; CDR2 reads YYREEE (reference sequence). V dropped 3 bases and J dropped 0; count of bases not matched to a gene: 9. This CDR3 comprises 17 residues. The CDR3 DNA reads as TGTGCCAGCAGCTCTGGCGGGGGGCGGGGTAGCACAGATACGCAGTATTTT. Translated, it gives CASSSGGGRGSTDTQYF. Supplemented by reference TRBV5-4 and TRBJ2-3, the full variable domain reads ETGVTQSPTHLIKTRGQQVTLRCSSQSGHNTVSWYQQALGQGPQFIFQYYREEENGRGNFPPRFSGLQFPNYSSELNVNALELDDSALYLCASSSGGGRGSTDTQYFGPGTRLTVL.

The CDR3 loop is CASSDYGTGNTEAFF. CDR3 DNA: TGTGCCAGCAGTGATTACGGTACAGGGAACACTGAAGCTTTCTTT. The chain has TRBV25-1 and TRBJ1-1, with D maybe TRBD1 (5 bases). Germline lookup yields CDR1 MGHDK and CDR2 SYGVNS. The CDR3 consists of 15 residues. V shed 3 bases and J shed 1 base, with 12 bases lying between them.

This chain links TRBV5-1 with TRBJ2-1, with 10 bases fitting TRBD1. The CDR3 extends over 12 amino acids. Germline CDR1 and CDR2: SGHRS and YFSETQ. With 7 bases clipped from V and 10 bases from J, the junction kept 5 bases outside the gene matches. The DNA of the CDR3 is TGCGCCAGCGGGGACAGGGGTAGCGAGCAGTTCTTC. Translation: CASGDRGSEQFF.

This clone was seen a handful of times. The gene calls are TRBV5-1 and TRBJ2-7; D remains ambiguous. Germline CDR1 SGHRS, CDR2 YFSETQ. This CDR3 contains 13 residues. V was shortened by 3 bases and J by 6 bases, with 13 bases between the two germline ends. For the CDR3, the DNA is TGCGCCAGCAGCTCGGGTCCTGGTCTCGAGCAGTACTTC. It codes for CASSSGPGLEQYF. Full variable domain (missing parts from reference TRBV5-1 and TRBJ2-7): KAGVTQTPRYLIKTRGQQVTLSCSPISGHRSVSWYQQTPGQGLQFLFEYFSETQRNKGNFPGRFSGRQFSNSRSEMNVSTLELGDSALYLCASSSGPGLEQYFGPGTRLTVT.

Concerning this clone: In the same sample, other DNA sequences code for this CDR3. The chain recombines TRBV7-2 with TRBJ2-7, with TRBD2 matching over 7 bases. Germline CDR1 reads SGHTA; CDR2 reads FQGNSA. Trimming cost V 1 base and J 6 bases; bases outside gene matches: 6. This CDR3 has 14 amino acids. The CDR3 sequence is CASSLGGGEGEQYF. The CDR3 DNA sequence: TGTGCCAGCAGCTTAGGGGGAGGGGAAGGCGAGCAGTACTTC.

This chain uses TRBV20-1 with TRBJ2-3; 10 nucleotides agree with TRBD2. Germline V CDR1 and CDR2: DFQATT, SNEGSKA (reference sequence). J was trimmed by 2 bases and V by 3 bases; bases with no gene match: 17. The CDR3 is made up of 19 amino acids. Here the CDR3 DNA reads TGCAGTGCTAGTTACCCCCTAGCGGGGGCCCTATCCGACACAGATACGCAGTATTTT. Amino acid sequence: CSASYPLAGALSDTDTQYF.

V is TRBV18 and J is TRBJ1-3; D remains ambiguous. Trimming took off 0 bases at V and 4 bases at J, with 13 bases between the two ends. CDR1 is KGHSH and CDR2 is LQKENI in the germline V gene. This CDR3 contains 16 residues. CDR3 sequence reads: CASSPPLDGLGNTIYF. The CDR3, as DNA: TGTGCCAGCTCACCACCTTTGGACGGACTCGGAAACACCATATATTTT. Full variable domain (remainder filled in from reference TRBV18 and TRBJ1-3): NAGVMQNPRHLVRRRGQEARLRCSPMKGHSHVYWYRQLPEEGLKFMVYLQKENIIDESGMPKERFSAEFPKEGPSILRIQQVVRGDSAAYFCASSPPLDGLGNTIYFGEGSWLTVV.

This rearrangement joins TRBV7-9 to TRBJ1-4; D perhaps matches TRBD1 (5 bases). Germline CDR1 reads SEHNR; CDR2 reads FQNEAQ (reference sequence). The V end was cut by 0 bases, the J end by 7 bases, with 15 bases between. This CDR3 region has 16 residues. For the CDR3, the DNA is TGTGCCAGCAGCTTAGCGCTAGGGGTAGGTCGTGAAAAACTGTTTTTT. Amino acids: CASSLALGVGREKLFF.

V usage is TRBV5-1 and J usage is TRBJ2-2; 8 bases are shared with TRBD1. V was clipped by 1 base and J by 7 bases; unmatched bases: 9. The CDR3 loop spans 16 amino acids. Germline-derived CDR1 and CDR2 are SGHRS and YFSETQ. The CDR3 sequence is CASSLRSGQAIGELFF. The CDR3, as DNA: TGCGCCAGCAGCTTGCGGTCGGGACAGGCAATCGGGGAGCTGTTTTTT. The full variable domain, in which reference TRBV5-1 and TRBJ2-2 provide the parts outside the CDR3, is KAGVTQTPRYLIKTRGQQVTLSCSPISGHRSVSWYQQTPGQGLQFLFEYFSETQRNKGNFPGRFSGRQFSNSRSEMNVSTLELGDSALYLCASSLRSGQAIGELFFGEGSRLTVL.

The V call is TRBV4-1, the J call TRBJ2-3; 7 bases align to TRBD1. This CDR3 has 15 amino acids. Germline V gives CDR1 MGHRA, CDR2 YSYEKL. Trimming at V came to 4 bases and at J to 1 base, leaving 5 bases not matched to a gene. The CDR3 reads CASSLLGQRTDTQYF. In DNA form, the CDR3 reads TGCGCCAGCAGCCTCCTGGGACAGCGCACAGATACGCAGTATTTT.

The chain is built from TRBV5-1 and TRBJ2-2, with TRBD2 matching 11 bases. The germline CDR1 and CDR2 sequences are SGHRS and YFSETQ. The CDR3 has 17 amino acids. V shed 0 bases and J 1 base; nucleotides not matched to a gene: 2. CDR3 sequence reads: CASSLATSGENTGELFF. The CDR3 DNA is TGCGCCAGCAGCTTGGCGACTAGCGGGGAGAACACCGGGGAGCTGTTTTTT.

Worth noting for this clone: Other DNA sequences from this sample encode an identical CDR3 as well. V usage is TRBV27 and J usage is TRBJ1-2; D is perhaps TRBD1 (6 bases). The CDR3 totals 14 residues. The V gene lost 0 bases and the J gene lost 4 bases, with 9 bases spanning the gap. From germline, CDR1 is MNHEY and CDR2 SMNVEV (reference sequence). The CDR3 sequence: CASSLSQGSYGYTF. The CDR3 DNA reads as TGTGCCAGCAGTTTATCACAGGGTAGCTATGGCTACACCTTC.

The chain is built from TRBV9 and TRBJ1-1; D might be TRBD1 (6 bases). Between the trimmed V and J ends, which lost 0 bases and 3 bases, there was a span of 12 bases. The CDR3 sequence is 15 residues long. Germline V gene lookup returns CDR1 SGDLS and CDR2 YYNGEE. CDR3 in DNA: TGTGCCAGCAGCGTAGGGGCGGGGGCGGACACTGAAGCTTTCTTT. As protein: CASSVGAGADTEAFF.

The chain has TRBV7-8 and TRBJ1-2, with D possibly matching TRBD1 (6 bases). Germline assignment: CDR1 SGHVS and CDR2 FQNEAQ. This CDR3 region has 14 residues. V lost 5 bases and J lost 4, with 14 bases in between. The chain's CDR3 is CASSPAAGVYGYTF. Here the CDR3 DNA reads TGTGCCAGCAGCCCAGCAGCAGGGGTCTATGGCTACACCTTC.

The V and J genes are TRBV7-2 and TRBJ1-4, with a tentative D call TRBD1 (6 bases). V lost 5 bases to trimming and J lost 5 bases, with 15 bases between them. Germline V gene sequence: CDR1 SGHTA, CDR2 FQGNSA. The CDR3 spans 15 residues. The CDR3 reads CASSPQDSLNEKLFF. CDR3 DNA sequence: TGTGCCAGCAGCCCGCAGGACAGTCTAAATGAAAAACTGTTTTTT.

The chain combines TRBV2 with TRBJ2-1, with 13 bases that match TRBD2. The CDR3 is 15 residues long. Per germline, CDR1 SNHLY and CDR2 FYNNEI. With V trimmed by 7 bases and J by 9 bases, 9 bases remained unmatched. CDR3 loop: CASTWTSGGLGEQFF. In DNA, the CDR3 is TGTGCCAGCACCTGGACTAGCGGGGGACTAGGTGAGCAGTTCTTC.